This T cell receptor beta chain derives from a study of T cell repertoires in cytomegalovirus infection (dated 2019 in TCRdb). General notes on the study: Donor HLA type was relevant to the analysis, as public TCR beta signatures indicated carriage of CMV infection together with the matching HLA type. General findings and caveats noted by the study authors: In both this cohort and an independent cohort of 350 to 400 donors, the cumulative frequency of public TCR beta family members distinguished carriers of CMV infection plus the relevant HLA type. The ex vivo response was dominated by HLA-C-restricted CMV-specific TCR beta clonotypes, which also provided the single most frequent clonotype in two of eight donors.

Sequencer: Illumina HiSeq 1500. The public reads were run again by TCRdb, first through fastp at Q25 and then through MiXCR, and only productive beta chains were kept. Duplicate CDR3 protein sequences are folded into a single record with the most common DNA and genes. In this sample the table shows about 230,000 distinct CDR3 sequences, 6.5% of which occur a single time. The ten largest clones take up more than 5.5% of the sample. V is shortened by 7 bases, J by 0 bases, and the region joining them spans 18 bases. The CDR3 runs 15 amino acids, cysteine and phenylalanine included. The entry retains the CDR3 DNA only, 45 bases that are in frame from base 1. The germline V gene specifies SQVTM as CDR1 and ANQGSEA as CDR2. The sample holds many counts of this clonotype. What antigen it recognizes has not been identified. Per-base quality was not reported, and no clone a single base away is much larger than it.

The chain is encoded by TRBV29-1 joined to TRBJ1-1, with a weak D call of TRBD1 (6 bases match). This sequence was found in a human donor in good health (CMV status not recorded). Some clones in this sample may be carry-over from other donors' samples. Sequencing used PBMCs. This receptor has the CDR3 CSAVWGAQMNTEAFF. The DNA sequence is TGCAGCGCCGTTTGGGGGGCCCAGATGAACACTGAAGCTTTCTTT.